These T cell receptor beta chains were read from a single sample in a study of cytomegalovirus exposure and HLA in healthy donors. Clones were sequenced by immunoSEQ multiplex PCR, and TCRdb holds only the in-frame ones, with some missing. The sample includes over 150,000 clones, approximately 84% of them seen just once. Sequencing input: PBMCs. The source of these receptors is a girl aged 5-17 years in good health and CMV-seropositive. Both conserved end residues are part of each CDR3. The order of the fields is V gene, D gene, J gene, CDR3 protein. D genes are given only for firm matches.

TRBV5-1	.	TRBJ1-1	CASSLTESTEAFF
TRBV19	.	TRBJ2-3	CASSIPGLPDTQYF
TRBV10-1	TRBD2	TRBJ2-2	CASSESKTSGGDTGELFF
TRBV19	.	TRBJ1-2	CASTARGNYGYTF
TRBV10-2	.	TRBJ1-6	CASSESSSGFALHF
TRBV27	.	TRBJ2-1	CASSLGPQRNEQFF
TRBV29-1	.	TRBJ1-2	CSVESGYGYTF
TRBV29-1	TRBD1	TRBJ1-1	CSETRTGGMNTEAFF
TRBV15	.	TRBJ1-2	CATSRGQGNYGYTF
TRBV6-1	.	TRBJ2-2	CASVRTDYTGELFF
TRBV7-9	.	TRBJ1-2	CASSLAGGLGYTF
TRBV6-1	.	TRBJ2-4	CASSEMGRWGAKNIQYF
TRBV6-1	TRBD1	TRBJ1-6	CASSEARGNSPLHF
TRBV19	.	TRBJ1-1	CASSISDGDTEAFF
TRBV14	.	TRBJ1-6	CASSLPVHNSPLHF
TRBV6-6	TRBD2	TRBJ2-3	CASRLTSGGNTDTQYF
TRBV15	TRBD2	TRBJ2-1	CATSRDFSGAGGHNEQFF
TRBV2	.	TRBJ1-2	CASSGQMLANYGYTF
TRBV19	TRBD1	TRBJ1-6	CASSPRQGPSYNSPLHF
TRBV25-1	.	TRBJ1-1	CASSPNQGVNTEAFF
TRBV5-1	.	TRBJ1-1	CASSLWIGTTTRKVAPEAFF
TRBV6-5	.	TRBJ2-7	CASSYSRDQYEQYF
TRBV6-5	TRBD2	TRBJ2-7	CASSPSGTSGREQYF
TRBV30	.	TRBJ1-5	CAWKAGGPIQPQHF
TRBV19	.	TRBJ2-7	CASSPGSNYEQYF
TRBV18	.	TRBJ2-1	CASSPQGVGNEQFF
TRBV19	.	TRBJ2-7	CASSILSQGGSYEQYF
TRBV7-3	.	TRBJ2-3	CASSLTPEVDTQYF
TRBV5-1	TRBD1	TRBJ1-1	CASSLGGTENTEAFF
TRBV5-1	.	TRBJ1-2	CASSRDPYPNYGYTF
TRBV25-1	.	TRBJ1-2	CASSEPKDRHGYTF
TRBV11-2	TRBD1	TRBJ1-1	CASSSIWTGSTEAFF
TRBV7-6	.	TRBJ1-5	CASSLFSIGASNQPQHF
TRBV13	.	TRBJ2-2	CASSLVYTGELFF
TRBV27	TRBD1	TRBJ1-5	CASSLSNKISGQGINQPQHF
TRBV23-1	TRBD1	TRBJ2-5	CASSHPIGDRRQETQYF
TRBV5-1	.	TRBJ1-6	CASSLDSSSSYNSPLHF
TRBV6-5	TRBD1	TRBJ2-7	CASSPSPGQVYEQYF
TRBV7-9	.	TRBJ1-4	CASSRLDQGRREEKLFF